A selection of T cell receptor beta chains follows, all from one sample in a study of cytotoxic CD8 clonotypes in ibrutinib-treated CLL. Generated by immunoSEQ multiplex PCR, the TCRdb table keeps only in-frame clones and is missing some. The sample holds more than 25,000 clones, roughly three quarters seen once. Material: PBMCs, obtained after 36 months of ibrutinib treatment. The receptors stem from a human donor with chronic lymphocytic leukemia. Each CDR3 is given with its conserved first and last residue. A D gene is named only where the DNA matches it firmly. Expanded clones get a size class; other rows say once, few or many, or leave the size out.

D: TRBD1; size: -; V: TRBV7-2; J: TRBJ1-2; DNA: TGTGCCAGCAGCGAGGGACAGGGCATCTATGGCTACACCTTC; CDR3: CASSEGQGIYGYTF
D: -; size: -; V: TRBV5-4; J: TRBJ1-5; DNA: TGTGCCAGCAGCTCTCCGGGACGGAATAGCAATCAGCCCCAGCATTTT; CDR3: CASSSPGRNSNQPQHF
D: -; size: -; V: TRBV23-1; J: TRBJ2-7; DNA: TGCGCCAGCAGTCAATCTTGGAGGGAATCCTACGAGCAGTACTTC; CDR3: CASSQSWRESYEQYF
D: -; size: once; V: TRBV18; J: TRBJ2-5; DNA: TGTGCCAGCTCACCACAAGAGACCCAGTACTTC; CDR3: CASSPQETQYF
D: -; size: -; V: TRBV2; J: TRBJ2-7; DNA: TGTGCCAGCAGTGAACGGGGACACGAGCAGTACTTC; CDR3: CASSERGHEQYF
D: TRBD1; size: -; V: TRBV18; J: TRBJ2-7; DNA: TGTGCCAGCTCTCCAGGGGGCGAAGTAGGCTACGAGCAGTACTTC; CDR3: CASSPGGEVGYEQYF
D: TRBD1; size: -; V: TRBV28; J: TRBJ2-2; DNA: TGTGCCAGCAGTGGGGACAGGGAGGACACCGGGGAGCTGTTTTTT; CDR3: CASSGDREDTGELFF
D: TRBD1; size: -; V: TRBV4-3; J: TRBJ2-3; DNA: TGCGCCAGCAGCCGGGACAGGACAGATACGCAGTATTTT; CDR3: CASSRDRTDTQYF
D: -; size: -; V: TRBV19; J: TRBJ2-5; DNA: TGTGCCAGTAGTACCCGACTCAGACAGAACCAAGAGACCCAGTACTTC; CDR3: CASSTRLRQNQETQYF
D: -; size: once; V: TRBV2; J: TRBJ1-1; DNA: TGTGCCAGCAGTGGTCCGAGCGCCGCGAACACTGAAGCTTTCTTT; CDR3: CASSGPSAANTEAFF
D: -; size: -; V: TRBV2; J: TRBJ1-5; DNA: TGTGCCAGCACGCGGGCGGGTGTGCAGCCCCAGCATTTT; CDR3: CASTRAGVQPQHF
D: TRBD2; size: -; V: TRBV29-1; J: TRBJ2-7; DNA: TGCAGCGTTGAAAGTAGGTCTAGCGGGACCTACGAGCAGTACTTC; CDR3: CSVESRSSGTYEQYF
D: -; size: -; V: TRBV9; J: TRBJ1-1; DNA: TGTGCCAGCAGCGTAGGAGGATTCATGAACACTGAAGCTTTCTTT; CDR3: CASSVGGFMNTEAFF
D: -; size: few; V: TRBV7-9; J: TRBJ1-2; DNA: TGTGCCAGCAGCCCTCTGGTCGGCACCTTC; CDR3: CASSPLVGTF
D: -; size: -; V: TRBV12-5; J: TRBJ1-2; DNA: TGTGCTAGTGGTTTGGAAAGCTATGGCTACACCTTC; CDR3: CASGLESYGYTF
D: -; size: -; V: TRBV4-3; J: TRBJ2-3; DNA: TGCGCCAGCAGCCCGGACCTCCGGGGGGCGACGCAGTATTTT; CDR3: CASSPDLRGATQYF
D: TRBD2; size: -; V: TRBV30; J: TRBJ2-5; DNA: TGTGCCTGCACCCCGCGGGGGTTTCAAGAGACCCAGTACTTC; CDR3: CACTPRGFQETQYF
D: TRBD1; size: -; V: TRBV13; J: TRBJ2-2; DNA: TGTGCCAGCAGCTCAACCGGGACAGGTGGTTTCACCGGGGAGCTGTTTTTT; CDR3: CASSSTGTGGFTGELFF
D: TRBD1; size: -; V: TRBV6-1; J: TRBJ1-1; DNA: TGTGCCAGCACTTTACAGGGGGTCACTGAAGCTTTCTTT; CDR3: CASTLQGVTEAFF
D: -; size: -; V: TRBV29-1; J: TRBJ1-1; DNA: TGCAGCGTTGAAATCCCGAACACTGAAGCTTTCTTT; CDR3: CSVEIPNTEAFF
D: TRBD1; size: many; V: TRBV19; J: TRBJ1-2; DNA: TGTGCCAGTAGTCCTTCCGGGACAGGGGCTTATGGCTACACCTTC; CDR3: CASSPSGTGAYGYTF
D: -; size: -; V: TRBV6-1; J: TRBJ2-1; DNA: TGTGCCAGCAGTGACGATCGGAGGGGCAATGAGCAGTTCTTC; CDR3: CASSDDRRGNEQFF
D: -; size: -; V: TRBV30; J: TRBJ1-1; DNA: TGTGCCTGGCATGGACGACCGGATGCTGAAGCTTTCTTT; CDR3: CAWHGRPDAEAFF
D: TRBD2; size: -; V: TRBV7-8; J: TRBJ2-1; DNA: TGTGCCAGCACCCCTGGTCGGGGGGGCATGAATGAGCAGTTCTTC; CDR3: CASTPGRGGMNEQFF
D: -; size: -; V: TRBV11-2; J: TRBJ2-7; DNA: TGTGCCAGCAGCACGTTGACGGGCTCCTACGAGCAGTACTTC; CDR3: CASSTLTGSYEQYF
D: -; size: -; V: TRBV27; J: TRBJ2-7; DNA: TGTGCCAGCAGGGCGGGGGACAAGTACGAGCAGTACTTC; CDR3: CASRAGDKYEQYF
D: -; size: -; V: TRBV4-3; J: TRBJ1-2; DNA: TGCGCCAGCAGCCAAGGGGGGGTGGGGTACTACGGCTACACCTTC; CDR3: CASSQGGVGYYGYTF
D: -; size: once; V: TRBV6-6; J: TRBJ2-3; DNA: TGTGCCAGCAGTTACTCGACCGCGGATACGCAGTATTTT; CDR3: CASSYSTADTQYF